These 22 T cell receptor beta chains were sequenced from one sample in a study of control samples from healthy donors and cancer patients. Measured with immunoSEQ multiplex PCR; TCRdb has only the in-frame clones, and not every one. The table has tens of thousands of clones, 90% seen once. What was sequenced was PBMCs. These receptors were obtained from a man aged 60 to 75 with colorectal cancer.

The chain combines TRBV27 with TRBJ2-6, with D perhaps matching TRBD1 (6 bases). The CDR3 is 14 residues long. Germline loops: CDR1 MNHEY, CDR2 SMNVEV (reference sequence). The V gene lost 8 bases and the J gene lost 3 bases, with 11 bases spanning the gap. CDR3 nucleotide sequence: TGTGCCAGCGGGGGCCTAGGTGGGGCCAACGTCCTGACTTTC. Protein sequence: CASGGLGGANVLTF.

V is TRBV3-1 (or the pseudogene TRBV3-2) and J is TRBJ1-4, with 7 bases fitting TRBD1. V was pared by 10 bases and J by 7 bases, with 6 bases of the junction left unmatched. The CDR3 length is 12 residues. Germline V lookup: CDR1 LGHDT, CDR2 YNNKEL (reference sequence). The CDR3: CAISGGGEKLFF. The CDR3, as DNA: TGTGCCATCTCAGGGGGTGGTGAAAAACTGTTTTTT.

The rearrangement uses TRBV4-3 and TRBJ1-4, with D possibly TRBD1 on 5 matching bases. This CDR3 region has 15 residues. V was shortened by 0 bases and J by 9 bases, with 14 bases between the two germline ends. Germline assignment: CDR1 LGHNA and CDR2 YSLEER. Written as DNA, the CDR3 is TGCGCCAGCAGCCAAGACAGGGAAGGGTCCCAAAAACTGTTTTTT. Translated, it gives CASSQDREGSQKLFF.

This chain uses TRBV29-1 with TRBJ2-3; possible D gene TRBD2, 7 bases. This CDR3 has 15 amino acids. V was cut by 0 bases and J by 7 bases, with 17 bases left in between. Germline assignment: CDR1 SQVTM and CDR2 ANQGSEA. The CDR3 DNA is TGCAGCGTTGAAGATCCCGCGGGGGCCAGATATACGCAGTATTTT. It is translated as CSVEDPAGARYTQYF.

The V gene is TRBV5-1, the J gene TRBJ2-7; D might be TRBD2 (5 bases). CDR3 length: 15 residues. Germline-derived CDR1 and CDR2 are SGHRS and YFSETQ. Trimming pared 0 bases from V and 5 bases from J, leaving 15 bases between. CDR3 nucleotide sequence: TGCGCCAGCAGCTTGGTGAGGGCCAGGCGAGACGAGCAGTACTTC. This sequence encodes CASSLVRARRDEQYF.

This clone was observed once. The CDR3 DNA reads TGTGCCAGCAGCTTACAGGGGGCTGTTAAATATGAGCAGTTCTTC. Amino acids: CASSLQGAVKYEQFF. The gene calls are TRBV5-4 and TRBJ2-1; 9 bases are shared with TRBD1. This CDR3 region has 15 residues. The germline CDR1 and CDR2 sequences are SGHNT and YYREEE (reference sequence). The V segment lost 2 bases and the J segment 8 bases; nucleotides outside the gene matches: 8. Together with reference TRBV5-4 and TRBJ2-1, the CDR3 gives the full variable domain: ETGVTQSPTHLIKTRGQQVTLRCSSQSGHNTVSWYQQALGQGPQFIFQYYREEENGRGNFPPRFSGLQFPNYSSELNVNALELDDSALYLCASSLQGAVKYEQFFGPGTRLTVL.

This clone was picked up one time. This rearrangement joins TRBV27 to TRBJ2-2, with 7 bases lining up with TRBD1. V lost 6 bases, J lost 5 bases, and 9 bases stayed unmatched. Germline V gene data show CDR1 as MNHEY and CDR2 as SMNVEV (reference sequence). The CDR3 sequence is 15 residues long. The CDR3 DNA reads as TGTGCCAGCAGGGAACGACAGGGACCTACCGGGGAGCTGTTTTTT. This gives the protein CASRERQGPTGELFF.

Written as DNA, the CDR3 is TGTGCCAGCAGCTTGGGGGCCAACGTCCTGACTTTC. It translates to CASSLGANVLTF. J is TRBJ2-6 and V is TRBV7-2; no reliable D call. CDR3 size: 12 residues. V was trimmed by 3 bases and J by 4 bases, leaving 1 base between them. Germline CDR1 is SGHTA and CDR2 is FQGNSA.

The chain has TRBV2 and TRBJ2-5; TRBD1 matches 8 bases. Germline CDR1 reads SNHLY; CDR2 reads FYNNEI. The trim removed 5 bases at V and 3 bases at J, leaving 14 bases unmatched. This CDR3 region has 17 residues. Here the CDR3 DNA reads TGTGCCAGCAGTTCACAAGGACAGGGCGCATCTGAAGAGACCCAGTACTTC. This codes for CASSSQGQGASEETQYF.

V gene TRBV11-2 combines with J gene TRBJ1-6; 7 bases fit TRBD1. J was trimmed by 5 bases and V by 3 bases; bases with no gene match: 10. CDR1 SGHAT and CDR2 FQNNGV come from the germline V gene. The CDR3 length is 17 residues. The CDR3, as DNA: TGTGCCAGCAGCTTTAATCCTCGGGACAGCCATAATTCACCCCTCCACTTT. As protein: CASSFNPRDSHNSPLHF.

This chain links TRBV15 with TRBJ1-5; a possible D gene is TRBD1 (5 bases). The CDR3 contains 16 residues. Looked up from germline, CDR1 is LNHNV and CDR2 is YYDKDF (reference sequence). Between the trimmed V and J ends, which lost 0 bases and 7 bases, there was a span of 16 bases. DNA of the CDR3: TGTGCCACCAGCAGAGATCGAATCGGGGGGGGACAGCCCCAGCATTTT. It encodes CATSRDRIGGGQPQHF.

V is TRBV12-3 or TRBV12-4 and J is TRBJ1-5; D remains ambiguous. The CDR3 covers 11 residues. Trimming removed 2 bases from V and 12 bases from J, with 8 bases in between. This chain's CDR3 is CASSLFGVQHF. The DNA of the CDR3 is TGTGCCAGCAGTTTATTCGGGGTCCAGCATTTT.

Only one count was recorded for this clone. V gene TRBV27 combines with J gene TRBJ1-4; 8 bases line up with TRBD1. CDR3 length equals 16 residues. Trimming at V came to 4 bases and at J to 4 bases, leaving 8 bases not matched to a gene. Germline V gene sequence: CDR1 MNHEY, CDR2 SMNVEV (reference sequence). The CDR3 sequence is CASSSSTGAINEKLFF. The DNA of the CDR3 is TGTGCCAGCAGTTCATCGACAGGGGCGATTAATGAAAAACTGTTTTTT.

V and J are TRBV19 and TRBJ2-1; 8 positions agree with TRBD2. V was clipped by 4 bases and J by 0 bases; unmatched bases: 5. CDR3 length: 16 amino acids. Looked up from germline, CDR1 is LNHDA and CDR2 is SQIVND (reference sequence). The DNA of the CDR3 is TGTGCCAGTAGTACCCCGGGGGGGGCCTCCTACAATGAGCAGTTCTTC. As protein: CASSTPGGASYNEQFF.

This clone was recorded only once. The chain combines TRBV9 with TRBJ2-1, with 14 bases fitting TRBD2. The CDR3 extends over 17 amino acids. J was trimmed by 3 bases and V by 3 bases; bases with no gene match: 5. CDR1 is SGDLS, CDR2 YYNGEE, per germline. CDR3 nucleotide sequence: TGTGCCAGCAGCGCCGGGACTAGCGGGGGAAGCTACAATGAGCAGTTCTTC. As protein: CASSAGTSGGSYNEQFF.

The chain uses TRBV5-1 and TRBJ1-1; 8 bases agree with TRBD1. The CDR3 is 14 residues long. Germline CDR1 is SGHRS and CDR2 is YFSETQ. V lost 8 bases and J lost 6; bases outside the gene matches: 12. DNA of the CDR3: TGCGCCAGAAGGACAGGGACTCACCTGGCTGAAGCTTTCTTT. Its translation is CARRTGTHLAEAFF.

On this clone: This same CDR3 is encoded by further DNA sequences in the sample. The V gene is TRBV5-1, the J gene TRBJ2-7; D is unresolved. CDR1 SGHRS and CDR2 YFSETQ come from the germline V gene. CDR3 length equals 14 residues. Trimming removed 0 bases from V and 2 bases from J, with 9 bases in between. CDR3 protein: CASSLVVSPYEQYF. The DNA for the CDR3 is TGCGCCAGCAGCTTGGTTGTGAGCCCCTACGAGCAGTACTTC.

V usage is TRBV5-1 and J usage is TRBJ2-3; the D gene is possibly TRBD2 (6 bases). The CDR3 totals 16 residues. Germline CDR1 reads SGHRS; CDR2 reads YFSETQ. The ends were cut back, 1 base at V and 2 bases at J, with 14 bases in the middle. The CDR3 coding sequence is TGCGCCAGCAGCTTGTTGGGAGGACTTTCCACAGATACGCAGTATTTT. Translation: CASSLLGGLSTDTQYF.

J is TRBJ1-4 and V is TRBV4-2; tentative D call: TRBD1 (6 bases). Germline V gene lookup returns CDR1 LGHNA and CDR2 YNFKEQ. The CDR3 has 15 residues. The germline V and J ends were trimmed by 3 bases and 8 bases, with 16 bases remaining between them. CDR3 DNA: TGTGCCAGCAGCCAGGACAGTGGGGGGGCGGAAAAACTGTTTTTT. It translates to CASSQDSGGAEKLFF.

This chain links TRBV28 with TRBJ2-4; possible D gene TRBD1, 6 bases. Germline CDR1 and CDR2: MDHEN and SYDVKM. The CDR3 has 14 amino acids. Trimming shortened V by 8 bases and J by 0 bases, and 11 bases separated the two germline ends. CDR3 loop: CASGRGIAKNIQYF. CDR3 sequence (DNA): TGTGCCAGCGGAAGGGGGATAGCCAAAAACATTCAGTACTTC.

The chain couples TRBV5-6 to TRBJ2-2, with TRBD2 identical over 7 bases. The CDR3 length is 14 residues. J gave up 4 bases and V 1 base, and 1 base lay outside the gene matches. Looked up from germline, CDR1 is SGHDT and CDR2 is YYEEEE. CDR3: CASSLSGGTGELFF. CDR3 DNA sequence: TGTGCCAGCAGCTTGTCGGGGGGCACCGGGGAGCTGTTTTTT.

The chain has TRBV18 and TRBJ2-6; tentative D call: TRBD1 (5 bases). This CDR3 region has 16 residues. V gave up 3 bases and J gave up 1 base, with 10 bases separating them. In germline, CDR1 is KGHSH, CDR2 LQKENI. This chain's CDR3 is CASSPFQGSGANVLTF. For the CDR3, the DNA is TGTGCCAGCTCACCCTTCCAGGGATCTGGGGCCAACGTCCTGACTTTC.